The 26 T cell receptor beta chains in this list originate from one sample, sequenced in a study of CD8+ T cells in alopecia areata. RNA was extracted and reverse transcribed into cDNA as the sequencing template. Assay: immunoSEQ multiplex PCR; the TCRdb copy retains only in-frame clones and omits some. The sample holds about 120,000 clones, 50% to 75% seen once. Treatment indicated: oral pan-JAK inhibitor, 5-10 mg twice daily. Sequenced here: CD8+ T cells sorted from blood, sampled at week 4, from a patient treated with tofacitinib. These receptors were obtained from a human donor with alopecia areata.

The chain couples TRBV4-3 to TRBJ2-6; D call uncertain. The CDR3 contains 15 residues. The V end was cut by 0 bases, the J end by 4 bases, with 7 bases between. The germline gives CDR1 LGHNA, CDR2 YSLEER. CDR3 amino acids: CASSQDPPGANVLTF. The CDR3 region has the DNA TGCGCCAGCAGCCAAGATCCCCCGGGGGCCAACGTCCTGACTTTC.

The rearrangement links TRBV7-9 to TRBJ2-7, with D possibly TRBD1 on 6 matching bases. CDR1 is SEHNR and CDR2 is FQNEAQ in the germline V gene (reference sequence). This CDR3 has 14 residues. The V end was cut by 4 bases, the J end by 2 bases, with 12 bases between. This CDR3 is CASSSRTEPYEQYF. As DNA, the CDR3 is TGTGCCAGCAGCTCACGGACAGAGCCCTACGAGCAGTACTTC. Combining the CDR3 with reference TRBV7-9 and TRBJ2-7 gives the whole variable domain DTGVSQNPRHKITKRGQNVTFRCDPISEHNRLYWYRQTLGQGPEFLTYFQNEAQLEKSRLLSDRFSAERPKGSFSTLEIQRTEQGDSAMYLCASSSRTEPYEQYFGPGTRLTVT.

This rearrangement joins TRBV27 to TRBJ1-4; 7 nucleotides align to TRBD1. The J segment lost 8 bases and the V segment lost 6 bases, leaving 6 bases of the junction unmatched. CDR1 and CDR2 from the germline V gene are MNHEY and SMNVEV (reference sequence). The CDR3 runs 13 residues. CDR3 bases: TGTGCCAGCAGACCGACAGGGTACGAAAAACTGTTTTTT. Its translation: CASRPTGYEKLFF.

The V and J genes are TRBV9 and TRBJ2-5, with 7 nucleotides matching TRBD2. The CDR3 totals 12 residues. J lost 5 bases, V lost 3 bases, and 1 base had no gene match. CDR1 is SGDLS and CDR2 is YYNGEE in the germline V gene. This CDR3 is CASSDSGETQYF. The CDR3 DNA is TGTGCCAGCAGCGATAGCGGGGAGACCCAGTACTTC.

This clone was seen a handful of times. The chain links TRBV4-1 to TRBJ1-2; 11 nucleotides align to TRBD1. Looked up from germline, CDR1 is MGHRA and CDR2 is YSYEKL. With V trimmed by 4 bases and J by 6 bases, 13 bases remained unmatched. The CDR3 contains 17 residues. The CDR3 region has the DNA TGCGCCAGCAGCCTTCGTGGGGGGACAGGGGGTTTAAATGGCTACACCTTC. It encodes CASSLRGGTGGLNGYTF.

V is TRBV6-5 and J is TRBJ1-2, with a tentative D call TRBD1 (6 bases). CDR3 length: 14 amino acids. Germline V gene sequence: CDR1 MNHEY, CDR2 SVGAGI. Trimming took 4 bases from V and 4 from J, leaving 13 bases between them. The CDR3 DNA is TGTGCCAGCAGTTCCCTCCAGGGGTCCTATGGCTACACCTTC. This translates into CASSSLQGSYGYTF.

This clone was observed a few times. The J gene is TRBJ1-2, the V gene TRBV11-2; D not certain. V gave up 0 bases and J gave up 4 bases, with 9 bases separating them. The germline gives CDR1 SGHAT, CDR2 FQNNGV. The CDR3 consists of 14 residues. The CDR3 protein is CASSLEAGTYGYTF. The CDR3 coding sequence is TGTGCCAGCAGCTTAGAGGCGGGAACCTATGGCTACACCTTC.

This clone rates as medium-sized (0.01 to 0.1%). This CDR3 is CASSFGPYSNQPQHF. CDR3 in DNA: TGTGCCAGCAGTTTTGGACCCTATAGCAATCAGCCCCAGCATTTT. V and J are TRBV28 and TRBJ1-5; D not resolved. Trimming removed 3 bases at V and 0 bases at J, with 9 bases between. CDR1 MDHEN and CDR2 SYDVKM come from the germline V gene. This CDR3 is built from 15 residues.

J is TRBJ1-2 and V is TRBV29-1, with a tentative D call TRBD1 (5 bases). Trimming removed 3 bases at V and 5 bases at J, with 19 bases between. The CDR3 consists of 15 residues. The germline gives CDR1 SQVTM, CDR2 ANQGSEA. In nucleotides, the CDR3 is TGCAGCGTTGAGGGTGGGACCATCGAAGGGTATGGCTACACCTTC. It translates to CSVEGGTIEGYGYTF. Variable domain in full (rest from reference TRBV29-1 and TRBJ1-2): SAVISQKPSRDICQRGTSLTIQCQVDSQVTMMFWYRQQPGQSLTLIATANQGSEATYESGFVIDKFPISRPNLTFSTLTVSNMSPEDSSIYLCSVEGGTIEGYGYTFGSGTRLTVV.

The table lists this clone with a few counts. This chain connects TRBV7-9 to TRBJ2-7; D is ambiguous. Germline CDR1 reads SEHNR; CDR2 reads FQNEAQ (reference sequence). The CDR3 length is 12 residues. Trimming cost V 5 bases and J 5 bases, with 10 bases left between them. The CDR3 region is CASSRSWDEQYF. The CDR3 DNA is TGTGCCAGCAGCCGAAGCTGGGACGAGCAGTACTTC.

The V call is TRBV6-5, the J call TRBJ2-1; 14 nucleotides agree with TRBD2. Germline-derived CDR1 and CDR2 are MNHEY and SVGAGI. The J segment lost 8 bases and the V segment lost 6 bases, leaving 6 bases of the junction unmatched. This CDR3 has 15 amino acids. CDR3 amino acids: CASSLTSGGAYEQFF. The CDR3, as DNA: TGTGCCAGCAGCCTGACTAGCGGGGGGGCCTATGAGCAGTTCTTC.

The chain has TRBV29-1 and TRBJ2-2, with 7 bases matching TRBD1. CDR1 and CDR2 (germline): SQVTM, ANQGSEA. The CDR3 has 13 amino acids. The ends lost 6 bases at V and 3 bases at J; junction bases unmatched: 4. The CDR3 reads CSVVTGDTGELFF. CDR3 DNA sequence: TGCAGCGTAGTTACAGGGGACACCGGGGAGCTGTTTTTT.

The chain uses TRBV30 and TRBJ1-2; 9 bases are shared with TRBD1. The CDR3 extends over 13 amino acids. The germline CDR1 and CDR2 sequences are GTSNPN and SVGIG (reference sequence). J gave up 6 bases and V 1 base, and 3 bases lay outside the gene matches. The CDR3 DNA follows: TGTGCCTGGAGTGAAAGGACAGGGGATGGCTACACCTTC. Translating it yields CAWSERTGDGYTF.

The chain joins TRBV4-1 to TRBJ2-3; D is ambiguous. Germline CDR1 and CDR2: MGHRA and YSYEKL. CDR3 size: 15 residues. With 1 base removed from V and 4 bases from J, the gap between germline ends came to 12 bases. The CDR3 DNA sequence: TGCGCCAGCAGCCAAGGAAAGGGTTGGGCAGATACGCAGTATTTT. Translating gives CASSQGKGWADTQYF.

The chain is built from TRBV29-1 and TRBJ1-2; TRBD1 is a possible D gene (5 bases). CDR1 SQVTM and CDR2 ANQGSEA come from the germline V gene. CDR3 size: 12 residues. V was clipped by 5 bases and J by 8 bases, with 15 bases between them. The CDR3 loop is CSVHQGTMGYTF. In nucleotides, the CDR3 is TGCAGCGTTCATCAGGGTACCATGGGCTACACCTTC.

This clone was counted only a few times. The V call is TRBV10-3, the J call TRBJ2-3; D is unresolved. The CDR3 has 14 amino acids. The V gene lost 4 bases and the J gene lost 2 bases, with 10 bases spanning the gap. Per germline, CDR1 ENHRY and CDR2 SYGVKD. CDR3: CAISVDRLTDTQYF. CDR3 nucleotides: TGTGCCATCAGTGTGGACCGTCTCACAGATACGCAGTATTTT.

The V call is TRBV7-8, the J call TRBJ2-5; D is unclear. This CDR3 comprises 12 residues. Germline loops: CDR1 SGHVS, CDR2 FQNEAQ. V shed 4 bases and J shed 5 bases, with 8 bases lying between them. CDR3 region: CASSSPEETQYF. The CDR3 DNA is TGTGCCAGCAGCTCCCCCGAGGAGACCCAGTACTTC.

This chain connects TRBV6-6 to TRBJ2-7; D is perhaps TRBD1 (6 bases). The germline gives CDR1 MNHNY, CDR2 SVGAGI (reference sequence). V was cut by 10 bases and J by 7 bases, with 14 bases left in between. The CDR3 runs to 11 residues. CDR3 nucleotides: TGTGCCACCGAGTCCAGGGGAGAGCAGTACTTC. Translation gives CATESRGEQYF.

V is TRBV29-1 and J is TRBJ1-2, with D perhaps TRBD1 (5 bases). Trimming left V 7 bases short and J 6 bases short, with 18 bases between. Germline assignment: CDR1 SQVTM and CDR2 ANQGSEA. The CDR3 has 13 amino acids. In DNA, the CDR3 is TGCAGCGCAGACCTAGCCAAGGGACATGGCTACACCTTC. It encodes CSADLAKGHGYTF.

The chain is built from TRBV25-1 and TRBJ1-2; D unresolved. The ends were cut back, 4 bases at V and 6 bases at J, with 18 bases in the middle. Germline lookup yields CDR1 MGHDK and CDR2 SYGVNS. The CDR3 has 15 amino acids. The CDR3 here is CASSGGAEALHGYTF. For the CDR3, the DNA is TGTGCCAGCAGTGGGGGAGCAGAAGCTCTCCATGGCTACACCTTC.

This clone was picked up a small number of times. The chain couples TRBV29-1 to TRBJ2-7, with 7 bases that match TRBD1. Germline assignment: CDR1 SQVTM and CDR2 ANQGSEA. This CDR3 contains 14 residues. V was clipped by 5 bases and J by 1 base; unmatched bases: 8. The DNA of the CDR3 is TGCAGCGTTCCCCTGCTGGACAGGTCCTACGAGCAGTACTTC. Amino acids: CSVPLLDRSYEQYF.

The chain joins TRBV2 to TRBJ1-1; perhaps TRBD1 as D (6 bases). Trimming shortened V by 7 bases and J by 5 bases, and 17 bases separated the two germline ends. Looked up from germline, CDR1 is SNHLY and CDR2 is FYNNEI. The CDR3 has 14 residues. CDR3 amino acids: CASTDIGGRTEAFF. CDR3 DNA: TGTGCCAGCACCGACATTGGGGGCCGAACTGAAGCTTTCTTT.

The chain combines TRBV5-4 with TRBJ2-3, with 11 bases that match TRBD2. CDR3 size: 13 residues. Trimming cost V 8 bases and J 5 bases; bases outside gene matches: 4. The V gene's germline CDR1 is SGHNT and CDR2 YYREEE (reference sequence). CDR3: CASSGGAIDTQYF. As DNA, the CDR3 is TGTGCCAGTAGCGGGGGGGCGATAGATACGCAGTATTTT.

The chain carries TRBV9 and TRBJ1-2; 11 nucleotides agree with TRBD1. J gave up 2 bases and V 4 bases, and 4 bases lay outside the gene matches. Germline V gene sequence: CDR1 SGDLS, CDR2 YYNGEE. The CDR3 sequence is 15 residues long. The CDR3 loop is CASSIGQGANYGYTF. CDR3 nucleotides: TGTGCCAGCAGCATTGGACAGGGGGCGAACTATGGCTACACCTTC.

The CDR3 nucleotides are TGCAGCGTTGACATATCACAGAGTGAGCAGTACTTC. The encoded protein is CSVDISQSEQYF. This chain connects TRBV29-1 to TRBJ2-7; D remains unclear. The CDR3 is made up of 12 amino acids. The germline gives CDR1 SQVTM, CDR2 ANQGSEA. Trimming left V 3 bases short and J 7 bases short, with 13 bases between.

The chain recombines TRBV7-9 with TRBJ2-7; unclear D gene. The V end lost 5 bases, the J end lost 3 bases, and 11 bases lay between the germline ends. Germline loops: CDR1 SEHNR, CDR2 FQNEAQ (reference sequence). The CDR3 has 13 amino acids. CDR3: CASSPRSDYEQYF. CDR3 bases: TGTGCCAGCAGCCCCAGGAGCGACTACGAGCAGTACTTC.